These 28 T cell receptor beta chains came from one sample sequenced in a study of T cells after yellow fever vaccination. TCRdb passed the 5' RACE reads through MiXCR, listing each CDR3 protein once. The table lists about 250,000 distinct CDR3 sequences, roughly 3.5% of them singletons. The sequencing used PBMCs, collected 15 days after the yellow fever booster vaccination. Source of these receptors: a man between 18 and 29 years old who received the YFV17D yellow fever vaccine.

This clonotype has ten or more counts. J is TRBJ2-1 and V is TRBV9; perhaps TRBD2 as D (6 bases). The V end was cut by 0 bases, the J end by 5 bases, with 12 bases between. Germline V gives CDR1 SGDLS, CDR2 YYNGEE. This CDR3 region has 15 residues. CDR3 coding DNA: TGTGCCAGCAGCGTAGGGGGGGACGCAAACAATGAGCAGTTCTTC. Translating it yields CASSVGGDANNEQFF.

With regard to this clonotype: A single base separates this from a much larger clone, so it may be a read error. DNA of the CDR3: TGTGCCAGCAGCGTAGGAAGGGCTGGAAACACCATATTTTTT. This gives the protein CASSVGRAGNTIFF. V usage is TRBV9 and J usage is TRBJ1-3; D unclear. The CDR3 sequence is 14 residues long. Germline CDR1 and CDR2: SGDLS and YYNGEE.

This clonotype came up many times. The rearrangement joins TRBV7-2 to TRBJ1-2; D unresolved. Per the germline V gene, CDR1 is SGHTA and CDR2 is FQGNSA. CDR3 size: 14 residues. Trimming shortened V by 1 base and J by 1 base, and 7 bases separated the two germline ends. CDR3 in amino acids: CASSLGLLNYGYTF. The CDR3 DNA sequence: TGTGCCAGCAGCTTAGGGTTGCTTAACTATGGCTACACCTTC.

This clonotype showed up many times. This chain uses TRBV5-1 with TRBJ2-7; D gene ambiguous. In germline, CDR1 is SGHRS, CDR2 YFSETQ. The CDR3 has 14 residues. The V end lost 5 bases, the J end lost 0 bases, and 12 bases lay between the germline ends. The CDR3 loop is CASRNPRSSYEQYF. CDR3 nucleotide sequence: TGCGCCAGCAGGAATCCCCGGAGCTCCTACGAGCAGTACTTC.

This clonotype has a count of ten or more. V usage is TRBV27 and J usage is TRBJ1-6, with D maybe TRBD1 (6 bases). V dropped 2 bases and J dropped 8 bases, with 19 bases sitting between them. CDR1 is MNHEY, CDR2 SMNVEV, per germline (reference sequence). The CDR3 runs 17 residues. The CDR3 DNA sequence: TGTGCCAGCAGTTTAGAACGAAACCGGGACACGGATTCACCCCTCCACTTT. It specifies CASSLERNRDTDSPLHF.

This clonotype was detected many times. The V gene is TRBV5-6, the J gene TRBJ1-5; a weak D match, TRBD1 (5 bases). This CDR3 has 14 residues. Germline assignment: CDR1 SGHDT and CDR2 YYEEEE. Deletions cut 4 bases from V and 4 bases from J, with 12 bases between. The CDR3: CASSRIRGNQPQHF. The CDR3 DNA sequence: TGTGCCAGCAGCCGCATACGGGGGAATCAGCCCCAGCATTTT.

In this sample, this clonotype turned up many times. V gene TRBV7-3 combines with J gene TRBJ2-1; D could derive from TRBD1 or TRBD2 (5 bases each). The CDR3 covers 15 residues. CDR1 SGHTA and CDR2 FQGTGA come from the germline V gene. V was trimmed by 3 bases and J by 10 bases, leaving 19 bases between them. The CDR3 loop is CASSLGEGPLWEQFF. The CDR3 DNA sequence: TGTGCCAGCAGCTTGGGAGAGGGGCCTCTTTGGGAGCAGTTCTTC.

This clonotype was recorded at least ten times. The genes are TRBV28 and TRBJ2-2; TRBD1 is a possible D gene (6 bases). The V gene lost 9 bases and the J gene lost 0 bases, with 11 bases spanning the gap. Per germline, CDR1 MDHEN and CDR2 SYDVKM. CDR3 length equals 14 residues. In DNA form, the CDR3 reads TGTGCCAGTCGGAGACAGGCGAACACCGGGGAGCTGTTTTTT. It yields the protein CASRRQANTGELFF.

This clonotype has at least ten counts. The chain employs TRBV6-5 and TRBJ1-4; D remains unclear. The V end was cut by 8 bases, the J end by 5 bases, with 12 bases between. This CDR3 comprises 13 residues. Germline V gene sequence: CDR1 MNHEY, CDR2 SVGAGI. DNA of the CDR3: TGTGCCAGCCGGGCCAGCTGGAATGAAAAACTGTTTTTT. Translating it yields CASRASWNEKLFF.

This clonotype was seen ten or more times. This chain links TRBV25-1 with TRBJ2-5; the D gene is possibly TRBD2 (6 bases). The CDR3 is 12 amino acids. Trimming removed 7 bases at V and 4 bases at J, with 10 bases between. Germline values: CDR1 MGHDK, CDR2 SYGVNS. The CDR3 sequence is CASKEGPETQYF. The DNA for the CDR3 is TGTGCCAGCAAGGAGGGTCCAGAGACCCAGTACTTC.

This clonotype was observed at least ten times. The rearrangement links TRBV20-1 to TRBJ2-5, with TRBD2 as a possible D gene (5 bases). Per the germline V gene, CDR1 is DFQATT and CDR2 is SNEGSKA (reference sequence). The V end was cut by 6 bases, the J end by 1 base, with 18 bases between. The CDR3 runs 15 residues. Here the CDR3 DNA reads TGCAGTGCAACAGCCCTTTTTCGGGGCCAAGAGACCCAGTACTTC. Translating it yields CSATALFRGQETQYF.

In this sample, this clonotype turned up many times. The rearrangement uses TRBV5-1 and TRBJ2-5, with D possibly TRBD2 on 6 matching bases. CDR1 SGHRS and CDR2 YFSETQ come from the germline V gene. Deletions cut 3 bases from V and 2 bases from J, with 14 bases between. This CDR3 contains 15 residues. The CDR3 reads CASSSLVGGQETQYF. The CDR3, as DNA: TGCGCCAGCAGCTCCCTGGTGGGGGGACAAGAGACCCAGTACTTC.

This clonotype was seen repeatedly, ten times or more. J is TRBJ2-6 and V is TRBV2, with D uncertain. Germline V gene lookup returns CDR1 SNHLY and CDR2 FYNNEI. The CDR3 has 15 amino acids. V was shortened by 4 bases and J by 0 bases, with 7 bases between the two germline ends. In nucleotides, the CDR3 is TGTGCCAGCAGTGTTCAATCCTCTGGGGCCAACGTCCTGACTTTC. Translating gives CASSVQSSGANVLTF.

This clonotype was recorded at least ten times. The chain is built from TRBV29-1 and TRBJ1-5; D possibly corresponds to TRBD1 (5 bases). Trimming stripped 2 bases from V and 4 bases from J, with 15 bases between. CDR1 and CDR2 (germline): SQVTM, ANQGSEA. This CDR3 spans 15 amino acids. This CDR3 is CSVERGASGNQPQHF. The CDR3 DNA reads as TGCAGCGTTGAAAGAGGGGCCAGTGGTAATCAGCCCCAGCATTTT.

The sample holds many counts of this clonotype. The chain joins TRBV6-1 to TRBJ1-2; D gene unclear. Trimming took 0 bases from V and 3 from J, leaving 8 bases between them. The CDR3 runs 14 residues. Germline V gene sequence: CDR1 MNHNS, CDR2 SASEGT. The chain's CDR3 is CASSEAKQYYGYTF. CDR3 nucleotides: TGTGCCAGCAGTGAAGCTAAGCAGTACTATGGCTACACCTTC.

This clonotype has ten or more counts. This chain links TRBV5-4 with TRBJ2-2, with 8 bases matching TRBD1. Germline CDR1 SGHNT, CDR2 YYREEE (reference sequence). The CDR3 extends over 15 amino acids. With V trimmed by 1 base and J by 3 bases, 2 bases remained unmatched. CDR3 protein: CASSLIQGDTGELFF. The CDR3 nucleotides are TGTGCCAGCAGCTTGATACAGGGGGACACCGGGGAGCTGTTTTTT.

The rearrangement joins TRBV21-1 to TRBJ2-5; the table names TRBD1, a call not compared with the DNA. TRBV21-1 is described as a pseudogene. CDR3 length: 14 residues. CDR3 sequence: CASSCYGQQETQYF. The CDR3 region has the DNA TGTGCCAGCAGTTGTTACGGACAGCAAGAGACCCAGTACTTC.

This clonotype has at least ten counts. This chain connects TRBV5-4 to TRBJ2-5; D is possibly TRBD1 (6 bases). V shed 4 bases and J shed 1 base, with 11 bases lying between them. Germline-derived CDR1 and CDR2 are SGHNT and YYREEE (reference sequence). The CDR3 is 14 amino acids. The CDR3 coding sequence is TGTGCCAGCAGCCATTGGACAGTCCAAGAGACCCAGTACTTC. Amino acids: CASSHWTVQETQYF.

This clonotype was seen repeatedly, ten times or more. The chain recombines TRBV2 with TRBJ1-5; D unresolved. With 8 bases removed from V and 4 bases from J, the gap between germline ends came to 12 bases. This CDR3 spans 13 amino acids. Looked up from germline, CDR1 is SNHLY and CDR2 is FYNNEI. CDR3 amino acids: CASALEGNQPQHF. DNA for the CDR3: TGTGCCAGCGCATTGGAGGGAAATCAGCCCCAGCATTTT.

This clonotype has ten or more counts. The chain carries TRBV20-1 and TRBJ1-5, with D unresolved. The CDR3 length is 13 residues. V lost 3 bases and J lost 5, with 11 bases in between. Germline V gene data show CDR1 as DFQATT and CDR2 as SNEGSKA (reference sequence). CDR3: CSASTGFDQPQHF. CDR3 bases: TGCAGTGCTAGTACGGGGTTTGATCAGCCCCAGCATTTT.

This clonotype occurred a few times. J is TRBJ2-3 and V is TRBV5-1, with a tentative D call TRBD2 (7 bases). The CDR3 is made up of 17 amino acids. V lost 2 bases to trimming and J lost 5 bases, with 21 bases between them. Germline V CDR1 and CDR2: SGHRS, YFSETQ. Here the CDR3 reads CASSFPEGGGLQDTQYF. DNA for the CDR3: TGCGCCAGCAGCTTCCCCGAGGGGGGGGGGCTTCAAGATACGCAGTATTTT.

This clonotype has a count of ten or more. V gene TRBV24-1 combines with J gene TRBJ2-1, with TRBD1 matching 8 bases. The CDR3 covers 16 residues. V lost 0 bases to trimming and J lost 4 bases; unmatched junction nucleotides: 4. CDR1 and CDR2 (germline): KGHDR, SFDVKD. DNA of the CDR3: TGTGCCACCAGTGATTTGGGGACAGGCGGGTACAATGAGCAGTTCTTC. As protein: CATSDLGTGGYNEQFF.

This clonotype was found many times. The rearrangement joins TRBV7-2 to TRBJ2-3; 9 nucleotides align to TRBD2. In germline, CDR1 is SGHTA, CDR2 FQGNSA. This CDR3 is built from 15 residues. Trimming removed 5 bases from V and 1 base from J; junction bases left unmatched: 4. The CDR3 protein is CASSALAGRTDTQYF. The CDR3 nucleotides read TGTGCCAGCAGCGCCCTAGCGGGACGCACAGATACGCAGTATTTT.

This clonotype was recorded many times. The V and J genes are TRBV5-4 and TRBJ2-3; D not resolved. The CDR3 spans 11 residues. V lost 4 bases to trimming and J lost 5 bases, with 5 bases between them. Germline assignment: CDR1 SGHNT and CDR2 YYREEE (reference sequence). The CDR3 region has the DNA TGTGCCAGCAGCGCGCGAGATACGCAGTATTTT. Protein product: CASSARDTQYF.

This clonotype was recorded many times. The chain combines TRBV18 with TRBJ1-2; TRBD1 aligns across 11 bases. Germline CDR1 KGHSH, CDR2 LQKENI. The trim removed 5 bases at V and 1 base at J, leaving 6 bases unmatched. The CDR3 totals 16 residues. The CDR3, as DNA: TGTGCCAGCTCAGCGCTGGGACAGGGGGATAACTATGGCTACACCTTC. This gives the protein CASSALGQGDNYGYTF.

At least ten counts were recorded for this clonotype. The chain links TRBV12-3 or TRBV12-4 to TRBJ2-1, with TRBD2 matching 12 bases. Trimming cost V 7 bases and J 5 bases; bases outside gene matches: 6. The CDR3 runs 15 residues. CDR3 sequence: CASIPGLAGHNEQFF. CDR3 coding DNA: TGTGCCAGCATTCCAGGACTAGCGGGGCACAATGAGCAGTTCTTC.

The chain uses TRBV12-3 or TRBV12-4 and TRBJ1-6; 8 nucleotides align to TRBD1. The CDR3 has 15 amino acids. V shed 6 bases, J shed 5 bases, and the junction held 6 bases outside the gene matches. As DNA, the CDR3 is TGTGCCAGCAGCCTTAGGACAGGGCATAATTCACCCCTCCACTTT. Translating it yields CASSLRTGHNSPLHF.

At least ten counts were recorded for this clonotype. V is TRBV6-6 and J is TRBJ1-4; D is uncertain. The germline CDR1 and CDR2 sequences are MNHNY and SVGAGI (reference sequence). The CDR3 is made up of 15 amino acids. With 6 bases removed from V and 4 bases from J, the gap between germline ends came to 15 bases. The chain's CDR3 is CASSPARRVNEKLFF. The CDR3 DNA follows: TGTGCCAGCAGCCCCGCTCGACGGGTTAATGAAAAACTGTTTTTT.